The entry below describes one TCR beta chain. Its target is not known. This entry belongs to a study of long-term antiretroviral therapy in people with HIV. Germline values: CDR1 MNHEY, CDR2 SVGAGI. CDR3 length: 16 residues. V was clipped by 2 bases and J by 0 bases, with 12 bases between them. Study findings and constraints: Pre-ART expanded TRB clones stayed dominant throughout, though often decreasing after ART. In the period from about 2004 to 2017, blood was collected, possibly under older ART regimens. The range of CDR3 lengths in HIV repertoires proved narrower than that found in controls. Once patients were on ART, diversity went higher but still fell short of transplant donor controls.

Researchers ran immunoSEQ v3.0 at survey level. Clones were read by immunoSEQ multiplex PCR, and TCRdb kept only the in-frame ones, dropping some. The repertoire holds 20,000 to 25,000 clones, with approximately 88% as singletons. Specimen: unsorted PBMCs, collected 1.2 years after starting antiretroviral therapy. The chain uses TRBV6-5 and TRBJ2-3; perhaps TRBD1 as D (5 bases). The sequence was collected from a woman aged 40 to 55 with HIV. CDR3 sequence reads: CASSYTPPGSTDTQYF. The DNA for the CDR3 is TGTGCCAGCAGTTACACCCCCCCAGGGAGCACAGATACGCAGTATTTT.